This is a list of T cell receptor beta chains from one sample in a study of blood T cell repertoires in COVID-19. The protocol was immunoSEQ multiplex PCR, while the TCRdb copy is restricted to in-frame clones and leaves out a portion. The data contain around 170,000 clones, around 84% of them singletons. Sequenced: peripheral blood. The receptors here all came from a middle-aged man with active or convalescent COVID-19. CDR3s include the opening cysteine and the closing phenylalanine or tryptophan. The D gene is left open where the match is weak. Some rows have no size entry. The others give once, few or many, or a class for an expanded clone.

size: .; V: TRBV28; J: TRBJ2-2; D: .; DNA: TGTGCCAGCAGTCGCCCGGCAGGGACCGGGGAGCTGTTTTTT; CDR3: CASSRPAGTGELFF
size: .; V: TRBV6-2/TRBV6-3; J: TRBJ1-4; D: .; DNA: TGTGCCAGCAGTTACTCGGCCGAGGGTAATGAAAAACTGTTTTTT; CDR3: CASSYSAEGNEKLFF
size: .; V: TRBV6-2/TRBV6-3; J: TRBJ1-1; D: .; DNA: TGTGCCAGCAGTTTATACACTGAAGCTTTCTTT; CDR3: CASSLYTEAFF
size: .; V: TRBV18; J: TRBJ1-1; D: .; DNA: TGTGCCAGCTCACCCCTAGATCTGGGGCTCGGTGAAGCTTTCTTT; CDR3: CASSPLDLGLGEAFF
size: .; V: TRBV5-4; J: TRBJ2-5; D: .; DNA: TGTGCCAGCAGCTTCTCAGGGTCACAAGAGACCCAGTACTTC; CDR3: CASSFSGSQETQYF
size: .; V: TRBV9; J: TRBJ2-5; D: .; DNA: TGTGCCAGCAGCTCAACCCCGGGGGTAGAGACCCAGTACTTC; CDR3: CASSSTPGVETQYF
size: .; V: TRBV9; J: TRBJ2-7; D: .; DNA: TGTGCCCACGGCTCAGTAGGGGCTCTTTCCTACGAGCAGTACTTC; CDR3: CAHGSVGALSYEQYF
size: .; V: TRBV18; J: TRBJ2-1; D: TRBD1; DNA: TGTGCCAGCTCACCCGGACAGGGCAGCAATGAGCAGTTCTTC; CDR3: CASSPGQGSNEQFF
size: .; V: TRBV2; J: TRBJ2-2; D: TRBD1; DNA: TGTGCCAGCAGTGCCGCCCAGGGGGCGTACACCGGGGAGCTGTTTTTT; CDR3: CASSAAQGAYTGELFF
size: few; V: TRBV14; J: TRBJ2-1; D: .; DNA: TGTGCCAGCAGCCGTTGGGACACTTACAATGAGCAGTTCTTC; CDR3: CASSRWDTYNEQFF
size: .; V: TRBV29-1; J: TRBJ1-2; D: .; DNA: TGCAGCGTTGATCGTGTTGAGTCCACCTTC; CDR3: CSVDRVESTF
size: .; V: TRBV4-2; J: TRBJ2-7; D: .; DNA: TGTGCCAGCAGCGTAGTCGGGTACGAGCAGTACTTC; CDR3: CASSVVGYEQYF
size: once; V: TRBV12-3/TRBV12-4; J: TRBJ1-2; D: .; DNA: TGTGCCAGCAGTTTAGACAGCTATGGCTACACCTTC; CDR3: CASSLDSYGYTF
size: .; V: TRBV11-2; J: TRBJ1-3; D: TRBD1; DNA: TGTGCCAGCAGCCCCAAGGGACAGGGAGAGTCTGGAAACACCATATATTTT; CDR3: CASSPKGQGESGNTIYF
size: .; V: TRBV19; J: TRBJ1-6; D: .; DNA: TGTGCCAGTAGTATCACAGGGTCCTATTCACCCCTCCACTTT; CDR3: CASSITGSYSPLHF
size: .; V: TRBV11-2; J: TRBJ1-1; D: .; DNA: TGTGCCAGCAGCTTCACAGGGTTGAACACTGAAGCTTTCTTT; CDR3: CASSFTGLNTEAFF
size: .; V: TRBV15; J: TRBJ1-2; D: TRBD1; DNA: TGTGCCACCAGCAGAGATCGGGACAGGGGTAACTATGGCTACACCTTC; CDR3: CATSRDRDRGNYGYTF
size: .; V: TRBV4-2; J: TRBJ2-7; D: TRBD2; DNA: TGTGCCAGCAGCAGTGGACTAGCGGGCACCTACGAGCAGTACTTC; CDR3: CASSSGLAGTYEQYF
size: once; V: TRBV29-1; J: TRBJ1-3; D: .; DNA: TGCAGCGTTGAAAGCCACCTCCTCTCTGGAAACACCATATATTTT; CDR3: CSVESHLLSGNTIYF
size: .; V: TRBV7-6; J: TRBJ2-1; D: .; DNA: TGTGCCAGCAGCCCGCACATCACCCTAGCTGGGGGCGATACCTACAATGAGCAGTTCTTC; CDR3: CASSPHITLAGGDTYNEQFF
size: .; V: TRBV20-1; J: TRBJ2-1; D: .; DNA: TGCAGTGCTAGTAAGCTAGCACATGAGCAGTTCTTC; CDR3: CSASKLAHEQFF
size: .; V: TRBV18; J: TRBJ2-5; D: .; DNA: TGTGCCAGCTCACCACCGGGCACAAGAGAGACCCAGTACTTC; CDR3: CASSPPGTRETQYF
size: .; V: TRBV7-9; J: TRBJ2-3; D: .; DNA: TGTGCCAGCAGCTTTTTAGCTGGATTCACAGATACGCAGTATTTT; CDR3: CASSFLAGFTDTQYF
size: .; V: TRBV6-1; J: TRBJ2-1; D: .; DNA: TGTGCCAGCAGTGATAATCGCAATGAGCAGTTCTTC; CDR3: CASSDNRNEQFF
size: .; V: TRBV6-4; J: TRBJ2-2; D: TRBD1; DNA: TGTGCCAGCAGCTTACAGGGGTTCGGGGAGCTGTTTTTT; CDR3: CASSLQGFGELFF
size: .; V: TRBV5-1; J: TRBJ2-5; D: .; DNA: TGCGCCAGCAGGTGGGAGCAAGAGACCCAGTACTTC; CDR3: CASRWEQETQYF
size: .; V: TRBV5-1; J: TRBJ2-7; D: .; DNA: TGCGCCAGCAGGAGCGATAGCTCCTACGAGCAGTACTTC; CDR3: CASRSDSSYEQYF
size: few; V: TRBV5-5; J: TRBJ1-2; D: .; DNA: TGTGCCAGCAGCGCGGGGGTTAACTATGGCTACACCTTC; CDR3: CASSAGVNYGYTF
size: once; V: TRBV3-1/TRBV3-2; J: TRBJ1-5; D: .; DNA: TGTGCCAGCAGCCAAGATGGGGACAATTTCAAAAATCAGCCCCAGCATTTT; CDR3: CASSQDGDNFKNQPQHF
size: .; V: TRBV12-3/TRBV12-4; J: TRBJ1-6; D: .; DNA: TGTGCCAGCAGTTCAGTTAACTCACCCCTCCACTTT; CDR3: CASSSVNSPLHF
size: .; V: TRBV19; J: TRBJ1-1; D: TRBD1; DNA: TGTGCCAGTAGTATAGTAGGGGGCTTGAACACTGAAGCTTTCTTT; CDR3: CASSIVGGLNTEAFF
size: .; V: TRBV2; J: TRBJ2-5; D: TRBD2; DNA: TGTGCCAGCAGTGCGGGACTAGCGGGAGGCGGAGAGACCCAGTACTTC; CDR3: CASSAGLAGGGETQYF
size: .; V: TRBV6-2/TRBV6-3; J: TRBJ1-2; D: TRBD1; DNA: TGTGCCAGCAGTTCCGGTGACAGGGCTAACTATGGCTACACCTTC; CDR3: CASSSGDRANYGYTF
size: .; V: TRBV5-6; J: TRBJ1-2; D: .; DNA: TGTGCCAGCGACCAGGCGTCTAACTATGGCTACACCTTC; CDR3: CASDQASNYGYTF
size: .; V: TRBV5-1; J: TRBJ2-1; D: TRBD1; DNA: TGCGCCAGCAGTTCTACGGGACAGGGATCGGATGAGCAGTTCTTC; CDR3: CASSSTGQGSDEQFF
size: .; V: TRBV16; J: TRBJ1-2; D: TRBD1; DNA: TGTGCCAGCAGCCAATCGTCAGGGGGGTATGGCTACACCTTC; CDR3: CASSQSSGGYGYTF
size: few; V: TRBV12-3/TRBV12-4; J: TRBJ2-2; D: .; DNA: TGTGCCAGCAGTTTCATGACCGGGGAGCTGTTTTTT; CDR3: CASSFMTGELFF
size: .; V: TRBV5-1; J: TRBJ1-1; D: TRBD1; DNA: TGCGCCAGCAGCATAACCGGGACAGGGGGCACTGAAGCTTTCTTT; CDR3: CASSITGTGGTEAFF
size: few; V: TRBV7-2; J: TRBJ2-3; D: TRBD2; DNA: TGTGCCAGCAGCTTAGCGATCGGGGGGGGCACAGATACGCAGTATTTT; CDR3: CASSLAIGGGTDTQYF
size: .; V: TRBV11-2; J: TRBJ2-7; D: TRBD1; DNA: TGTGCCAGCAGCCGGGACAGGGGTTACGAGCAGTACTTC; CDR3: CASSRDRGYEQYF
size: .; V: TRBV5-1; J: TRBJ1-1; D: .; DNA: TGCGCCAGCAGCCTTCTCGGTAGGGGCACTGAAGCTTTCTTT; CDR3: CASSLLGRGTEAFF